This entry lists 9 T cell receptor beta chains sequenced from one sample in a study of early T cells in non-severe SARS-CoV-2 infection (dated by TCRdb to the early 2020s). Library preparation used 5' RACE. TCRdb shows the sequencer as NextSeq 500. TCRdb reanalyzed the raw reads on its own, using fastp at Q25 for trimming and MiXCR for clone calling, and kept in-frame beta chains. Rows are unified per CDR3 protein, each entry keeping the most common DNA and genes. The sample yields tens of thousands of distinct CDR3 sequences; 12% were counted once. The top ten constitute about 1.7% of the sample. Sequenced input: whole blood. These TCRs come from an adult who was a healthcare worker with PCR-confirmed SARS-CoV-2 infection or an uninfected control (not recorded which).

This clonotype came up a few times. The CDR3 region has the DNA TGTGCCTGGAGCCCTCAGGGTACCCCCGCAGATACGCAGTATTTT. It codes for CAWSPQGTPADTQYF. V gene TRBV30 combines with J gene TRBJ2-3; D possibly corresponds to TRBD1 (5 bases). The V end was cut by 3 bases, the J end by 4 bases, with 17 bases between. The CDR3 contains 15 residues. From germline, CDR1 is GTSNPN and CDR2 SVGIG (reference sequence).

This clonotype was found many times. The chain is built from TRBV24-1 and TRBJ2-1, with D perhaps TRBD2 (6 bases). CDR1 and CDR2 (germline): KGHDR, SFDVKD. CDR3 length: 16 residues. Deletions cut 4 bases from V and 10 bases from J, with 22 bases between. CDR3 sequence: CATSEGAGPHAWEQFF. CDR3 coding DNA: TGTGCCACCAGTGAGGGAGCGGGTCCCCACGCGTGGGAGCAGTTCTTC.

This clonotype was detected only a few times. This rearrangement joins TRBV20-1 to TRBJ2-1; 9 bases map to TRBD1. With 1 base clipped from V and 10 bases from J, the junction kept 5 bases outside the gene matches. Germline CDR1 and CDR2: DFQATT and SNEGSKA (reference sequence). This CDR3 spans 13 amino acids. The CDR3 sequence is CSARVNTGGEQFF. CDR3 nucleotide sequence: TGCAGTGCTAGAGTTAACACAGGGGGCGAGCAGTTCTTC.

This clonotype was observed at least ten times. The J gene is TRBJ1-1, the V gene TRBV6-2 or TRBV6-3; the D gene is possibly TRBD1 (6 bases). Germline lookup yields CDR1 MNHEY and CDR2 SVGEGT. The CDR3 covers 13 residues. Trimming took 2 bases from V and 11 from J, leaving 15 bases between them. The DNA of the CDR3 is TGTGCCAGCAGTTACGGGCGAGGGGGGACCGCTTTCTTT. It yields the protein CASSYGRGGTAFF.

This clonotype appeared many times. The gene calls are TRBV7-2 and TRBJ2-1; 7 bases agree with TRBD2. The germline V gene encodes CDR1 SGHTA and CDR2 FQGNSA. The length of the CDR3 is 14 residues. The V gene end was trimmed by 0 bases and the J gene end by 10 bases; junction bases not matched to a gene: 6. In DNA form, the CDR3 reads TGTGCCAGCAGCTTAGCGATGGGGGGGAGGGAGCAGTTCTTC. Its translation: CASSLAMGGREQFF.

The CDR3 sequence is CSARDHRGTAYEQYF. The CDR3 DNA follows: TGCAGTGCTAGAGATCACCGAGGGACAGCTTACGAGCAGTACTTC. This rearrangement joins TRBV20-1 to TRBJ2-7; 7 bases map to TRBD1. The V gene end was trimmed by 0 bases and the J gene end by 4 bases; junction bases not matched to a gene: 9. Per germline, CDR1 DFQATT and CDR2 SNEGSKA (reference sequence). The CDR3 is made up of 15 amino acids.

This clonotype showed up many times. The chain couples TRBV7-9 to TRBJ1-2, with a weak D call TRBD1 (6 bases). V gave up 1 base and J gave up 2 bases, with 11 bases separating them. CDR3 size: 15 residues. CDR1 SEHNR and CDR2 FQNEAQ come from the germline V gene (reference sequence). The CDR3 sequence is CASSLEAGANYGYTF. CDR3 nucleotide sequence: TGTGCCAGCAGCTTAGAGGCAGGGGCGAACTATGGCTACACCTTC.

This rearrangement joins TRBV5-1 to TRBJ1-1; no firm D call. The CDR3 sequence is 13 residues long. The germline V gene encodes CDR1 SGHRS and CDR2 YFSETQ. V was shortened by 5 bases and J by 2 bases, with 10 bases between the two germline ends. CDR3 in DNA: TGCGCCAGCAGGTCCATTTTAAACACTGAAGCTTTCTTT. Amino acid sequence: CASRSILNTEAFF.

This clonotype came up once. One end of the junction does not line up with germline, which may come from a read error. The genes are TRBV20-1 and TRBJ2-2, with D possibly matching TRBD2 (5 bases). In germline, CDR1 is DFQATT, CDR2 SNEGSKA (reference sequence). CDR3 length equals 14 residues. The CDR3 loop reads CSARDYGKSGELFF. DNA for the CDR3: TGCAGTGCTAGAGATTACGGCAAATCCGGGGAACTGTTTTTT.